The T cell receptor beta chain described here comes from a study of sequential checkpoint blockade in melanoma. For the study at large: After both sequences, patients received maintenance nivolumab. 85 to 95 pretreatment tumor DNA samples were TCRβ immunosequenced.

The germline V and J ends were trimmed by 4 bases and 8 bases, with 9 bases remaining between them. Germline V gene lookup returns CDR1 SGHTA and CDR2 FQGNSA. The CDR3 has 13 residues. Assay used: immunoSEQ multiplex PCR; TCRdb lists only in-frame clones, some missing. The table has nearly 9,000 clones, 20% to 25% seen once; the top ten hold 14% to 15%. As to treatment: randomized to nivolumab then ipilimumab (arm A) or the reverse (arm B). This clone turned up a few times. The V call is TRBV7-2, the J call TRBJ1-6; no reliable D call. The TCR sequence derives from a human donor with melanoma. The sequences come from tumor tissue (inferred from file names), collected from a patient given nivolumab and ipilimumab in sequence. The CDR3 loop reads CASSSAGDSPLHF. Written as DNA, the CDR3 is TGTGCCAGCAGCTCCGCCGGAGATTCACCCCTCCACTTT.